This T cell receptor (beta chain) was recovered during a study of patients and donors after allogeneic stem cell transplantation. V was clipped by 4 bases and J by 0 bases, with 13 bases between them. This CDR3 contains 15 residues. The germline CDR1 and CDR2 sequences are SGHRS and YFSETQ. This clonotype was seen more than once but under ten times. TCRdb fed the RT-PCR reads into MiXCR, producing one record per CDR3 protein. This table holds more than 850,000 distinct CDR3 sequences, more than 15% found once. Material: blood, either unsorted or a sorted T cell fraction (not recorded which). The TCR originated in a human donor who was either an allogeneic HSCT recipient or a stem cell or donor lymphocyte infusion donor (not recorded which). It is not recorded whose cells these are; they may come from a transplant donor. The chain employs TRBV5-1 and TRBJ2-5, with D perhaps matching TRBD2 (5 bases). CDR3 DNA: TGCGCCAGCAGCCGGAGCGGAAAAAACCAAGAGACCCAGTACTTC. It translates to CASSRSGKNQETQYF.